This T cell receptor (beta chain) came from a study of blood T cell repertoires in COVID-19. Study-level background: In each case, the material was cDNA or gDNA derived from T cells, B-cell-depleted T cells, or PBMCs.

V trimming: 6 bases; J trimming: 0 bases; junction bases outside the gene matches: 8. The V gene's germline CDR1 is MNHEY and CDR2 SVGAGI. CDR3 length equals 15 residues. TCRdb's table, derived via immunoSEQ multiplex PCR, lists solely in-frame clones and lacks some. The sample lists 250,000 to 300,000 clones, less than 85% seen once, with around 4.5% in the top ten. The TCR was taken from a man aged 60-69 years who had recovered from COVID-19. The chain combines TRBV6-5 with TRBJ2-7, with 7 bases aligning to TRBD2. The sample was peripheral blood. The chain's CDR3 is CASRTSWGGSYEQYF. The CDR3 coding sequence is TGTGCCAGCAGAACGTCTTGGGGGGGCTCCTACGAGCAGTACTTC.